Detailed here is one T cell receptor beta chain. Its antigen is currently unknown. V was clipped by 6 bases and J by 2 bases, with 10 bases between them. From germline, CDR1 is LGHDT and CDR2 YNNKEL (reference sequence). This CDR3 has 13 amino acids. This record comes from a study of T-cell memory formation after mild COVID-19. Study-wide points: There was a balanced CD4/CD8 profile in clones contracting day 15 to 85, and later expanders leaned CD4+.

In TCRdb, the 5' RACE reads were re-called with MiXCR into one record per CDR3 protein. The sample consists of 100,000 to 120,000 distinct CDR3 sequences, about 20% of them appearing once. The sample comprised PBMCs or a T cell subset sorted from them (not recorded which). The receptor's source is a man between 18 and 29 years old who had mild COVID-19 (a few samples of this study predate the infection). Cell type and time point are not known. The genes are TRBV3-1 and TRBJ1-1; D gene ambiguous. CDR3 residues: CASRRGKNTEAFF. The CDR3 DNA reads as TGTGCCAGCAGGCGGGGAAAAAACACTGAAGCTTTCTTT.